The rows below give T cell receptor beta chains drawn from one sample of a study of blood T cell repertoires in COVID-19. The assay was immunoSEQ multiplex PCR, and TCRdb's table has in-frame clones only and misses some. The sample contains 110,000 or so clones, roughly 81% of which appear only once. Input material: peripheral blood. These receptor sequences come from a woman aged 65 to 85 with acute or convalescent COVID-19. CDR3s include the opening cysteine and the closing phenylalanine or tryptophan. The order of the fields is J gene, clone size, V gene, D gene, CDR3 DNA, CDR3 protein. D genes are given only for firm matches. A clone size is listed for some rows: how often the clone was seen (once, few, many), or a class if it is expanded.

>TRBJ2-3|-|TRBV5-1|TRBD2
TGCGCCAGCAGCTTGGATGCGGGAGGGACAGATACGCAGTATTTT
CASSLDAGGTDTQYF
>TRBJ1-2|-|TRBV6-1|-
TGTGCCAGCAGTGAAGGGGTCACGGAACTATATGGCTACACCTTC
CASSEGVTELYGYTF
>TRBJ2-5|-|TRBV4-3|TRBD1
TGCGCCAGCAGCCGCGACAGGGGAGAGACCCAGTACTTC
CASSRDRGETQYF
>TRBJ2-1|-|TRBV28|-
TGTGCCAGCAGTTTAATGGACAGGCAGTTCTTC
CASSLMDRQFF
>TRBJ1-5|once|TRBV7-2|-
TGTGCCAGCAGCCTAGGGCCTACAGGAACCAATCAGCCCCAGCATTTT
CASSLGPTGTNQPQHF
>TRBJ1-2|-|TRBV27|TRBD1
TGTGCCAGCAGTTTGGACAGGGAGGGTGGCTACACCTTC
CASSLDREGGYTF
>TRBJ2-7|-|TRBV9|-
TGTGCCAGCAGCGTAGACGAAAACAGGGCAGACGAGCAGTACTTC
CASSVDENRADEQYF
>TRBJ1-1|-|TRBV27|TRBD1
TGTGCCAGCAGTAGGGACAGGGGATGGGGGATGAACACTGAAGCTTTCTTT
CASSRDRGWGMNTEAFF
>TRBJ2-7|once|TRBV5-1|TRBD1
TGCGCCAGCAGCGCGGATCCGGGACAGCCCTACGAGCAGTACTTC
CASSADPGQPYEQYF
>TRBJ1-4|-|TRBV2|-
TGTGCCAGCAGAGAACAGGTTAATGAAAAACTGTTTTTT
CASREQVNEKLFF
>TRBJ2-3|-|TRBV19|TRBD2
TGTGCCAGCCAGGATCTAGCGGGAGGACGCAAAGCGCAGTATTTT
CASQDLAGGRKAQYF
>TRBJ1-3|-|TRBV28|-
TGTGCCAGTACCGAGGTGCAGTCTGGAAACACCATATATTTT
CASTEVQSGNTIYF
>TRBJ2-3|-|TRBV7-9|TRBD2
TGTGCCAGCAGCGGTACGGGACTAGCGGGAAATAGCACAGATACGCAGTATTTT
CASSGTGLAGNSTDTQYF
>TRBJ1-2|-|TRBV2|TRBD1
TGTGCCAGGGGCCAGGGGGCTAACTATGGCTACACCTTC
CARGQGANYGYTF
>TRBJ2-1|-|TRBV19|-
TGTGCCAGTAGTAGGGACATTGAGCAGTTCTTC
CASSRDIEQFF
>TRBJ1-3|-|TRBV25-1|TRBD1
TGTGCCAGCAGTGATCCTGGGACAGACCTTGGAAACACCATATATTTT
CASSDPGTDLGNTIYF
>TRBJ1-1|-|TRBV5-1|TRBD1
TGCGCCAGCAGCTTCCAGACAGGGTCAAGAATCACTGAAGCTTTCTTT
CASSFQTGSRITEAFF
>TRBJ1-6|few|TRBV19|TRBD1
TGTGCCAGCCGACAGGGATCCTATAATTCACCCCTCCACTTT
CASRQGSYNSPLHF
>TRBJ2-1|-|TRBV3-1/TRBV3-2|TRBD2
TGTGCCAGCAGCCAAGCCCCTCTTTTAAGCGGGAGGGTCTATGAGCAGTTCTTC
CASSQAPLLSGRVYEQFF
>TRBJ2-3|few|TRBV7-3|TRBD2
TGTGCCAGCAGCTTAAGGGCGACTAGCGGGACCACAGATACGCAGTATTTT
CASSLRATSGTTDTQYF
>TRBJ1-6|-|TRBV30|-
TGTGCCTGGAAGAGTAATTCACCCCTCCACTTT
CAWKSNSPLHF
>TRBJ2-1|-|TRBV3-1/TRBV3-2|-
TGTGCCAGCAGCGGGGGACTTTACAATGAGCAGTTCTTC
CASSGGLYNEQFF
>TRBJ2-2|-|TRBV10-3|-
TGTGCCTCCACACGGGACTTCAACACCGGGGAGCTGTTTTTT
CASTRDFNTGELFF
>TRBJ1-3|-|TRBV9|-
TGTGCCAGCAGCGTGGACTCAGGAAACACCATATATTTT
CASSVDSGNTIYF
>TRBJ2-3|-|TRBV6-6|TRBD2
TGTGCCAGCCAAGCGGGAGTCGGGACAGATACGCAGTATTTT
CASQAGVGTDTQYF
>TRBJ2-1|-|TRBV20-1|TRBD2
TGCAGTGCTAGTCTAGCGGGAGAGAGGGGCAATGAGCAGTTCTTC
CSASLAGERGNEQFF
>TRBJ1-2|-|TRBV6-5|TRBD1
TGTGCCAGCAGTTACGGGACAGGATTAAGCTATGGCTACACCTTC
CASSYGTGLSYGYTF
>TRBJ2-5|-|TRBV5-1|-
TGCGCCAGCAGCCGATCGGGAACAAGCTTACAAGAGACCCAGTACTTC
CASSRSGTSLQETQYF
>TRBJ2-5|once|TRBV9|TRBD2
TGTGCCAGCAGCGTTGGGACTAGCGGGAGTCTCCCAGAGACCCAGTACTTC
CASSVGTSGSLPETQYF
>TRBJ1-1|-|TRBV4-2|-
TGTGCCAGCAGCCTAGCCCCACGGAACACTGAAGCTTTCTTT
CASSLAPRNTEAFF
>TRBJ2-3|-|TRBV30|TRBD1
TGTGCCTGGCGACAGGGTCTCGGCACAGATACGCAGTATTTT
CAWRQGLGTDTQYF
>TRBJ2-1|-|TRBV7-8|TRBD2
TGTGCCAGCAGCTTTAGCGGGGGGACCTACAATGAGCAGTTCTTC
CASSFSGGTYNEQFF
>TRBJ2-1|-|TRBV11-2|-
TGTGCCAGCAGCTTAGGAGTACCCATTTTCAATGAGCAGTTCTTC
CASSLGVPIFNEQFF
>TRBJ2-7|-|TRBV7-8|-
TGTGCCAGCAGCCTCGTACAGGGCGAGCAGTACTTC
CASSLVQGEQYF
>TRBJ2-1|once|TRBV28|TRBD1
TGTGCCAGCAGCCCCTCCCGGGACAGGGGCCTTACCTACAATGAGCAGTTCTTC
CASSPSRDRGLTYNEQFF
>TRBJ1-1|once|TRBV28|TRBD1
TGTGCCAGCAGCCCCGGGACAGGTTATGGGGTGGGTAGTCTTGAAGCTTTCTTT
CASSPGTGYGVGSLEAFF
>TRBJ1-6|-|TRBV7-3|-
TGTGCCAGCAGCTTAGGGCAGAATAATTCACCCCTCCACTTT
CASSLGQNNSPLHF
>TRBJ1-3|-|TRBV4-1|-
TGCGCCAGCAGCCAAGATCGAGGAACCTCTGGAAACACCATATATTTT
CASSQDRGTSGNTIYF
>TRBJ1-5|-|TRBV7-9|-
TGTGCCAGCAGCTCCGAGAGGGTCCAGCATTTT
CASSSERVQHF
>TRBJ1-2|-|TRBV6-1|-
TGTGCCAGCAGTGAAGCTAGCGGTAAACGGGGGACGCTCTATGGCTACACCTTC
CASSEASGKRGTLYGYTF
>TRBJ1-5|-|TRBV29-1|TRBD1
TGCAGCGTCGGACAGGGGGACAATCAGCCCCAGCATTTT
CSVGQGDNQPQHF